This T cell receptor beta chain was sequenced during a study of PD-L1 blockade in urothelial cancer. Study as a whole: Specimens of blood held a median count of roughly 150,000 T cells.

CDR1 and CDR2 from the germline V gene are LGHNA and YNFKEQ. The CDR3 is 15 amino acids. V gave up 0 bases and J gave up 4 bases, with 13 bases separating them. Sequencing used immunoSEQ multiplex PCR; TCRdb keeps in-frame clones, though not all of them. The table lists 70,000 to 75,000 clones, under 90% of them singletons, with approximately 5% in the top ten. This specimen consisted of PBMCs, obtained around atezolizumab (anti-PD-L1) treatment. The sequence was obtained from a man between 65 and 85 years old with urothelial cancer. The chain carries TRBV4-2 and TRBJ2-7; weak D call: TRBD2 (5 bases). CDR3 bases: TGTGCCAGCAGCCAAGACGGAAGCGGACCTTACGAGCAGTACTTC. Amino acid sequence: CASSQDGSGPYEQYF.